Listed below are T cell receptor beta chains from one sample, sequenced in a study of early T cells in non-severe SARS-CoV-2 infection. MiXCR, run by TCRdb on the 5' RACE reads, gives a single entry per CDR3 protein. The sample shows 80,000 to 100,000 distinct CDR3 sequences, 9.5% to 11% of them seen only once. The sequencing used whole blood, collected at baseline. The receptors were sampled from an adult who was a healthcare worker with PCR-confirmed SARS-CoV-2 infection or an uninfected control (not recorded which). Both conserved end residues are part of each CDR3. The order of the fields is J gene, clone size, V gene, D gene, CDR3 DNA, CDR3 protein. A D gene is named only where the DNA matches it firmly. Rows give clone size only sometimes, using once, few, many, or a class for an expanded clone.

>TRBJ2-1|many|TRBV5-5|NA
TGTGCCAGCAGCCCTACCCACAGGGTGGACTACAATGAGCAGTTCTTC
CASSPTHRVDYNEQFF
>TRBJ2-2|few|TRBV5-5|NA
TGTGCCAGCAGCTTGGTCGGGACTCCTCTTGGCGGGGAGCTGTTTTTT
CASSLVGTPLGGELFF
>TRBJ1-5|many|TRBV10-2|NA
TGCGCCAGCACCCTCCCGGGGGGTAATCAGCCCCAGCATTTT
CASTLPGGNQPQHF
>TRBJ1-2|few|TRBV7-2|NA
TGTGCCAGCAGCTTAGGGAGGATGAGGGACTATGGCTACACCTTC
CASSLGRMRDYGYTF
>TRBJ2-3|many|TRBV12-3/TRBV12-4|TRBD2
TGTGCCAGCAGTTTTCTAGCGGGAGGCACAGATACGCAGTATTTT
CASSFLAGGTDTQYF
>TRBJ2-4|few|TRBV2|NA
TGTGCCAGCATTGGGGCCCTCAGCCAAAACATTCAGTACTTC
CASIGALSQNIQYF
>TRBJ1-1|NA|TRBV11-2|NA
TGTGCCAGCAGCTTAGTGAGGGGTAACACTGAAGCTTTCTTT
CASSLVRGNTEAFF
>TRBJ2-3|NA|TRBV12-5|NA
TGTGCTAGTGGTTTGAGTAGTATCTCGGATACGCAGTATTTT
CASGLSSISDTQYF
>TRBJ2-2|NA|TRBV7-9|TRBD1
TGTGCCAGCAGCCCGAATTCCGGACAGGGGATCACCGGGGAGCTGTTTTTT
CASSPNSGQGITGELFF
>TRBJ2-7|NA|TRBV3-1|TRBD2
TGTGCCAGCAGCCCTACCGGGACTATCTCCTACGAGCAGTACTTC
CASSPTGTISYEQYF
>TRBJ2-3|many|TRBV7-9|TRBD2
TGTGCCAGCAGCCGATCTAGCGGGAGGCAAGATACGCAGTATTTT
CASSRSSGRQDTQYF
>TRBJ2-3|few|TRBV5-6|TRBD2
TGTGCCAGCAGCTTGGCGCCCCTTTTTGCGGGAGAGAATACGCAGTATTTT
CASSLAPLFAGENTQYF
>TRBJ1-1|NA|TRBV4-2|NA
TGTGCCAGCAGCCCTCCCCTAGGAAGTTCGAACACTGAAGCTTTCTTT
CASSPPLGSSNTEAFF
>TRBJ2-1|many|TRBV29-1|NA
TGCAGCGTTGAAGAGGGTGAGCAGTTCTTC
CSVEEGEQFF
>TRBJ1-1|many|TRBV10-2|NA
TGCGCCAGCAGTGTAGGAACTGAAGCTTTCTTT
CASSVGTEAFF
>TRBJ1-6|many|TRBV6-5|NA
TGTGCCAGCAGTTACAGTGGTGGCGATTCACCCCTCCACTTT
CASSYSGGDSPLHF
>TRBJ2-1|many|TRBV7-9|NA
TGTGCCAGCAGTGTTTACAATGAGCAGTTCTTC
CASSVYNEQFF
>TRBJ2-3|many|TRBV7-6|NA
TGTGCCAGCAGCAAACAGGGGGGGACAGATACGCAGTATTTT
CASSKQGGTDTQYF
>TRBJ2-3|many|TRBV3-1|NA
TGTGCCAGCAGCCAGAGGAGGGGAAGTCCGCAGTATTTT
CASSQRRGSPQYF
>TRBJ2-1|many|TRBV5-1|TRBD1
TGCGCCAGCAGCACCTCTACCGGGACAGGGCGGTTCAATGAGCAGTTCTTC
CASSTSTGTGRFNEQFF
>TRBJ2-5|many|TRBV24-1|NA
TGTGCCACCAGTGATTTAGGGGGGCAAGAGACCCAGTACTTC
CATSDLGGQETQYF
>TRBJ2-7|NA|TRBV13|NA
TGTGCCAGCAGCACACAAGGGTCCCCCGGGACAGAGCAGTACTTC
CASSTQGSPGTEQYF
>TRBJ1-2|many|TRBV19|NA
TGTGCCAGCCGTGAGACCCCGGGAGGGCCTTATGGCTACACCTTC
CASRETPGGPYGYTF
>TRBJ2-1|NA|TRBV5-5|TRBD1
TGTGCCAGCAGCTCTACAGGGGCTCGGATTTACAATGAGCAGTTCTTC
CASSSTGARIYNEQFF
>TRBJ2-1|NA|TRBV20-1|TRBD2
TGCAGTGCTTTAGCGGGAGGGCCGGACGGTGAGCAGTTCTTC
CSALAGGPDGEQFF
>TRBJ1-2|NA|TRBV7-9|NA
TGTGCCAGCAGCTTAGGGACAGAGATTGGCTACACCTTC
CASSLGTEIGYTF
>TRBJ1-1|many|TRBV16|NA
TGTGCCAGCAGCCCATCCTCAGATGAAGCTTTCTTT
CASSPSSDEAFF
>TRBJ1-1|many|TRBV7-9|NA
TGTGCCAGCAGCCACCAAGGGGGAGGAACTGAAGCTTTCTTT
CASSHQGGGTEAFF
>TRBJ2-3|NA|TRBV7-2|TRBD2
TGTGCCAGCAGGTCGACTAGCAGACGCACAGATACGCAGTATTTT
CASRSTSRRTDTQYF
>TRBJ2-7|few|TRBV20-1|TRBD1
TGCAGTGCGATAAATCCGGGACAGATATCCTACGAGCAGTACTTC
CSAINPGQISYEQYF
>TRBJ2-7|few|TRBV11-2|NA
TGTGCCAGCAGCTTCGGGGTAAGCAACGACGAGCAGTACTTC
CASSFGVSNDEQYF
>TRBJ2-1|many|TRBV29-1|NA
TGCAGCGTTGTCCAGAGCTCCTACAATGAGCAGTTCTTC
CSVVQSSYNEQFF
>TRBJ1-1|NA|TRBV18|NA
TGTGCCAGCTCACCACCGGGAGGGTGGGCTGAAGCTTTCTTT
CASSPPGGWAEAFF
>TRBJ2-7|few|TRBV25-1|NA
TGTGCCAGCAGGAGGGACACTCCCGAGCAGTACTTC
CASRRDTPEQYF
>TRBJ2-3|NA|TRBV15|TRBD2
TGTGCCACCAGCAGGGAAGGGAGGGCGGCAGATACGCAGTATTTT
CATSREGRAADTQYF
>TRBJ1-6|NA|TRBV19|NA
TGTGCCAGTACGTCAGGGGCGAGCTCCTATAATTCACCCCTCCACTTT
CASTSGASSYNSPLHF
>TRBJ2-1|NA|TRBV24-1|NA
TGTGCCACCAGCGCCGGGACTGCCGGTAACAATGAGCAGTTCTTC
CATSAGTAGNNEQFF
>TRBJ1-6|many|TRBV7-2|NA
TGTGCCAGCAGCTTGGGGCAGATGTGGAATTCACCCCTCCACTTT
CASSLGQMWNSPLHF